The TCR beta chain under discussion was sequenced for a study of T cells in localized non-small cell lung cancer (dated by TCRdb to the early 2020s). Study-level background: The study analyzed T cell repertoires of about 230 early-stage NSCLC patients, comparing tumors and uninvolved tumor-adjacent lungs. The cohort comprised 236 treatment-naïve NSCLC patients with resected, localized lung tumors. A mean age of roughly 66 years was recorded for the NSCLC patients, of whom 120 to 150 were male and some 100 were female.

V and J are truncated by 7 bases and 5 bases respectively, leaving an intervening sequence of 11 bases. According to the germline V gene, CDR1 reads SNHLY and CDR2 reads FYNNEI. Spanning cysteine to phenylalanine, the CDR3 consists of 13 amino acids. Of all the DNA, just the CDR3 is kept, 39 bases in frame from base 1. As to this clone: What this receptor recognizes is not known. No much larger clone exists at a distance of one base, and base qualities are not known.

At diagnosis, tumor, uninvolved tumor-adjacent lung and peripheral blood were collected and then preserved as a mix of FFPE and fresh-frozen material. Blood samples were analyzed as peripheral blood mononuclear cells for TCR repertoire profiling. TCR beta CDR3 regions were sequenced from DNA using the immunoSEQ Assay. Turning to the authors' computational methods: To compute T cell density, TCR beta template counts were normalized to usable DNA, which was estimated by amplifying housekeeping genes. The preseqR package was used to estimate richness by extrapolating to 400,000 templates for PBMC samples and to 120,000 templates for tissue samples. Clonality was taken to be one minus Pielou's evenness. Differential abundance testing on productive amino-acid clonotypes, with a minimum total count of 5 and an alpha of 0.1, was used to identify tissue-enriched TCRs. The Jaccard Index and the Morisita Overlap Index were used to measure repertoire overlap between compartments. TCR beta CDR3s were clustered by GLIPH together with public tetramer-defined viral CDR3s, and at least three viral sequences plus V-gene enrichment were required for viral motifs. TCRdb holds this immuneACCESS table with in-frame rearrangements only. Some clones are missing; in checked studies, unresolved V genes explain under half, and the rest has no known cause. That table furnishes V, J and clone size, whereas the DNA furnished D and trimming. This sample holds 5,500 to 7,500 clones; around 90% were observed only once. The ten most abundant clones make up 15% to 20% of the sample.

Study-wide conclusions, independent of this receptor: Because multi-region tumor sequencing was not performed, intratumor heterogeneity could not be ruled out. Because of the exploratory design, TCR variables were selected using unadjusted p-values without false-discovery rate correction. A median of 57 of the top 100 tumor clones were detected in paired uninvolved adjacent lung, and 25 to 35 of these tumor clones were also found among the top 100 clones of the paired uninvolved adjacent lung. Uninvolved tumor-adjacent lung showed the highest T cell clonality, higher than tumor, which suggests more focused antigenic responses in the uninvolved tumor-adjacent lung. Higher T cell density in blood was associated with longer overall survival, whereas higher clonality in adjacent lung was associated with shorter survival.

Rearrangement joined TRBV2 to TRBJ1-4; the D gene assignment is ambiguous. The origin of this receptor is a male donor aged 60 or over with stage I lung adenocarcinoma. The sequenced sample was peripheral blood, obtained before any cancer treatment. The nucleotide sequence reads TGTGCCAGCAAGGCAGGACTGAATGAAAAACTGTTTTTT. This encodes CASKAGLNEKLFF.